The T cell receptor beta chain under discussion was sequenced for a study of technical replicates of blood from several donors. The repertoire was sequenced with immunoSEQ multiplex PCR; TCRdb's copy has only in-frame clones and lacks some. The table has 65,000 to 80,000 clones, approximately 97% seen once. The source is a human donor in good health. The specimen was T cells isolated from PBMCs.

Here the CDR3 reads CASSPGWGGDTQYF. The DNA of the CDR3 is TGCGCCAGCAGCCCGGGTTGGGGGGGAGATACGCAGTATTTT. The chain links TRBV4-3 to TRBJ2-3, with 7 bases identical to TRBD2. Unmatched junction bases numbered 6, after V lost 4 bases and J lost 5 bases. The germline gives CDR1 LGHNA, CDR2 YSLEER. The CDR3 covers 14 residues.